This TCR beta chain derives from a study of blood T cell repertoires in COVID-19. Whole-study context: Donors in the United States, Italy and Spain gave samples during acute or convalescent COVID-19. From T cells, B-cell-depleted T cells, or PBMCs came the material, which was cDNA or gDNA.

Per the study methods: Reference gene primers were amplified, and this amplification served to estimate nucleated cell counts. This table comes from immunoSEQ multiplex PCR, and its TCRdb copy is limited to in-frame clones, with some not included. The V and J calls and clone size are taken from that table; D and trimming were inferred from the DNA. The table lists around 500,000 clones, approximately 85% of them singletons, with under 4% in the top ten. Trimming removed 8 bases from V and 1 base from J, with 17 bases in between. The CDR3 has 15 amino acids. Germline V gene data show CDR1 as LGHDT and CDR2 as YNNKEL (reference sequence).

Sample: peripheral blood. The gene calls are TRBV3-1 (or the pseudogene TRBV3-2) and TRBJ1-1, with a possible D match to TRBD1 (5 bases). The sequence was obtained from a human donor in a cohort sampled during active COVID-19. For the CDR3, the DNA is TGTGCCAGCTCCTTTCGTGGGCAGGGGAACACTGAAGCTTTCTTT. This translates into CASSFRGQGNTEAFF.